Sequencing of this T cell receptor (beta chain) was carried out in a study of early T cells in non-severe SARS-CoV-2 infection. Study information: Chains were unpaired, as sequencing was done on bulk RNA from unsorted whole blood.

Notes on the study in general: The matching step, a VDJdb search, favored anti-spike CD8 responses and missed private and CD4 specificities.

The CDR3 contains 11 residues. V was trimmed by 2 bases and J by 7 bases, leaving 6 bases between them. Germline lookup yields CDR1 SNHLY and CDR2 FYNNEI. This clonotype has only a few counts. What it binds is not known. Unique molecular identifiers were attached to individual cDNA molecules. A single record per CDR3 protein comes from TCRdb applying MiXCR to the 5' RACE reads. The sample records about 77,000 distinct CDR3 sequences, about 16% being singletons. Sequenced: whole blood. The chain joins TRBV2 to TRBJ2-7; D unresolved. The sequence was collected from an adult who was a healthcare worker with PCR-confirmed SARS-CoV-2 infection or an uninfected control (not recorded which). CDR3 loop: CASSELPEQYF. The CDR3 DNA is TGTGCCAGCAGTGAACTCCCGGAGCAGTACTTC.